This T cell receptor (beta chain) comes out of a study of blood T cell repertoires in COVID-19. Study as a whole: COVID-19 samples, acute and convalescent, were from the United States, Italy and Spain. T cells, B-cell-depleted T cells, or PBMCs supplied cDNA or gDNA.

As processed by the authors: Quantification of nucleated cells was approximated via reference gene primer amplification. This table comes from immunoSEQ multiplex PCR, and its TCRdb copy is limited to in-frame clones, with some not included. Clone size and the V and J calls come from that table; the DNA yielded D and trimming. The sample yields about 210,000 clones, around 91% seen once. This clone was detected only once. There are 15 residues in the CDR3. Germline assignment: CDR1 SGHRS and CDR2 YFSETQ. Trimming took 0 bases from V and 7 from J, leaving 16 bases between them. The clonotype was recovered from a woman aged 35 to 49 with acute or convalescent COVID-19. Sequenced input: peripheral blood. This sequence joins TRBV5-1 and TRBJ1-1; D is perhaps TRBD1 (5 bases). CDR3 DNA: TGCGCCAGCAGCTTGGGGCCTCCCAGGGTCGGTGAAGCTTTCTTT. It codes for CASSLGPPRVGEAFF. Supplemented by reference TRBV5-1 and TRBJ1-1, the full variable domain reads KAGVTQTPRYLIKTRGQQVTLSCSPISGHRSVSWYQQTPGQGLQFLFEYFSETQRNKGNFPGRFSGRQFSNSRSEMNVSTLELGDSALYLCASSLGPPRVGEAFFGQGTRLTVV.